A single sample gave rise to the 23 T cell receptor beta chains below, sequenced in a study of T-cell reconstitution after alpha-beta-depleted transplantation in children. Library preparation (for TCRbeta) was performed with unique molecular identifiers. Each CDR3 protein is one row after TCRdb ran MiXCR on the PCR reads. The sample holds 120,000 or so distinct CDR3 sequences, around a tenth seen once. The specimen comprised PBMCs from the stem cell graft donor, sampled from the stem cell graft. These receptors originate from a human donor who donated a stem cell graft to a child with acute lymphoblastic leukemia.

In this sample, this clonotype turned up once. This may stem from a read error, because a much larger clone lies one nucleotide away. V and J are TRBV20-1 and TRBJ1-4; D unresolved. The length of the CDR3 is 14 residues. Germline V lookup: CDR1 DFQATT, CDR2 SNEGSKA (reference sequence). V gave up 0 bases and J gave up 5 bases, with 10 bases separating them. CDR3 protein: CSARDSQKNEKLFF. In DNA, the CDR3 is TGCAGTGCTAGAGATAGCCAAAAGAATGAAAAACTGTTTTTT.

This clonotype appeared many times. This chain links TRBV18 with TRBJ1-1, with 7 nucleotides matching TRBD1. This CDR3 comprises 13 residues. CDR1 KGHSH and CDR2 LQKENI come from the germline V gene. The V segment lost 4 bases and the J segment 6 bases; nucleotides outside the gene matches: 5. The CDR3 DNA reads as TGTGCCAGCTCACTAACAGGGGAGGCTGAAGCTTTCTTT. Amino acid sequence: CASSLTGEAEAFF.

This clonotype was counted at least ten times. The rearrangement uses TRBV18 and TRBJ1-5; possible D gene TRBD1, 5 bases. The germline V gene encodes CDR1 KGHSH and CDR2 LQKENI. The CDR3 consists of 15 residues. Trimming removed 6 bases from V and 0 bases from J, with 12 bases in between. This chain's CDR3 is CASSLPTASNQPQHF. In nucleotides, the CDR3 is TGTGCCAGCTCCCTCCCGACAGCTAGCAATCAGCCCCAGCATTTT.

This clonotype was observed many times. The rearrangement links TRBV5-1 to TRBJ2-7, with D possibly matching TRBD1 (6 bases). Germline lookup yields CDR1 SGHRS and CDR2 YFSETQ. The CDR3 runs 13 residues. Trimming took off 2 bases at V and 2 bases at J, with 8 bases between the two ends. In nucleotides, the CDR3 is TGCGCCAGCAGCTTAAGGGACACCTACGAGCAGTACTTC. Translated, it gives CASSLRDTYEQYF. Complete variable domain (other parts from reference TRBV5-1 and TRBJ2-7): KAGVTQTPRYLIKTRGQQVTLSCSPISGHRSVSWYQQTPGQGLQFLFEYFSETQRNKGNFPGRFSGRQFSNSRSEMNVSTLELGDSALYLCASSLRDTYEQYFGPGTRLTVT.

This clonotype has just a few counts. DNA for the CDR3: TGTGCCAGCAGCCGTGGGTCTAGCCGCAGAGGTGCAGATACGCAGTATTTT. Amino acid sequence: CASSRGSSRRGADTQYF. The chain carries TRBV12-3 or TRBV12-4 and TRBJ2-3; maybe TRBD2 (5 bases). Between the trimmed V and J ends, which lost 6 bases and 4 bases, there was a span of 23 bases. The CDR3 spans 17 residues.

This clonotype was counted ten times or more. The chain joins TRBV12-3 or TRBV12-4 to TRBJ2-7, with D maybe TRBD2 (5 bases). This CDR3 is built from 13 residues. Trimming pared 6 bases from V and 3 bases from J, leaving 12 bases between. CDR3 residues: CASSSSGHYEQYF. CDR3 in DNA: TGTGCCAGCAGCTCGAGCGGCCACTACGAGCAGTACTTC.

The chain employs TRBV18 and TRBJ2-5; the D is unclear. There are 13 residues in the CDR3. The germline V gene encodes CDR1 KGHSH and CDR2 LQKENI. Trimming took off 4 bases at V and 1 base at J, with 7 bases between the two ends. CDR3: CASSLRIQETQYF. In DNA, the CDR3 is TGTGCCAGCTCACTCCGGATCCAAGAGACCCAGTACTTC.

Of note for this clonotype: The junction and the germline gene differ at one end; a read error may be behind it. This rearrangement joins TRBV12-3 or TRBV12-4 to TRBJ2-2; D remains ambiguous. The CDR3 loop spans 12 amino acids. The CDR3: CASGLGTGELFF. In nucleotides, the CDR3 is TGTGCCAGCGGTTTGGGCACCGGGGAGCTGTTTTTT.

This clonotype has ten or more counts. The rearrangement joins TRBV7-8 to TRBJ2-1; D ambiguous. V dropped 1 base and J dropped 9 bases, with 4 bases sitting between them. From germline, CDR1 is SGHVS and CDR2 FQNEAQ. The CDR3 sequence is 11 residues long. DNA for the CDR3: TGTGCCAGCAGCTTAGACAGTGAGCAGTTCTTC. Its translation is CASSLDSEQFF.

This chain uses TRBV19 with TRBJ2-7; possibly TRBD1 for D (6 bases). Germline V gene data show CDR1 as LNHDA and CDR2 as SQIVND (reference sequence). The CDR3 runs to 15 residues. V was pared by 5 bases and J by 0 bases, with 14 bases between. DNA for the CDR3: TGTGCCAGTAGTGTTCAGGGGAGTCGCTCCTACGAGCAGTACTTC. Its translation: CASSVQGSRSYEQYF.

This clonotype showed up many times. The chain joins TRBV7-2 to TRBJ1-2; TRBD1 aligns across 8 bases. In germline, CDR1 is SGHTA, CDR2 FQGNSA. After removal of 0 bases from V and 4 bases from J, the junction contained 4 bases not matched to a gene. This CDR3 comprises 15 residues. The CDR3 loop reads CASSLAQGAGYGYTF. In DNA form, the CDR3 reads TGTGCCAGCAGCTTAGCCCAGGGGGCCGGCTATGGCTACACCTTC. The variable domain in full, with the rest retrieved from reference TRBV7-2 and TRBJ1-2, is GAGVSQSPSNKVTEKGKDVELRCDPISGHTALYWYRQSLGQGLEFLIYFQGNSAPDKSGLPSDRFSAERTGGSVSTLTIQRTQQEDSAVYLCASSLAQGAGYGYTFGSGTRLTVV.

This clonotype showed up many times. The genes are TRBV28 and TRBJ2-5, with 9 positions matching TRBD1. CDR3 length equals 14 residues. Germline CDR1 is MDHEN and CDR2 is SYDVKM. Trimming cost V 5 bases and J 4 bases; bases outside gene matches: 5. CDR3: CASSRLDRGETQYF. For the CDR3, the DNA is TGTGCCAGCAGTCGGCTGGACAGGGGAGAGACCCAGTACTTC.

This clonotype has ten or more counts. The chain employs TRBV5-1 and TRBJ2-2; D is possibly TRBD1 (6 bases). CDR3 length: 13 residues. Trimming removed 5 bases at V and 1 base at J, with 6 bases between. Looked up from germline, CDR1 is SGHRS and CDR2 is YFSETQ. CDR3: CASRGQNTGELFF. CDR3 nucleotides: TGCGCCAGCAGGGGACAGAACACCGGGGAGCTGTTTTTT. The variable domain in full, completed from reference TRBV5-1 and TRBJ2-2, reads KAGVTQTPRYLIKTRGQQVTLSCSPISGHRSVSWYQQTPGQGLQFLFEYFSETQRNKGNFPGRFSGRQFSNSRSEMNVSTLELGDSALYLCASRGQNTGELFFGEGSRLTVL.

The rearrangement joins TRBV6-5 to TRBJ2-1; D gene unclear. This CDR3 comprises 15 residues. The germline CDR1 and CDR2 sequences are MNHEY and SVGAGI. V was clipped by 2 bases and J by 4 bases, with 12 bases between them. This CDR3 is CASSYGQMGYNEQFF. Here the CDR3 DNA reads TGTGCCAGCAGTTACGGGCAGATGGGGTACAATGAGCAGTTCTTC.

A few counts support this clonotype. The chain is built from TRBV18 and TRBJ2-7; 7 bases align to TRBD1. The V segment lost 6 bases and the J segment 4 bases; nucleotides outside the gene matches: 15. Germline V gene data show CDR1 as KGHSH and CDR2 as LQKENI. The CDR3 runs 16 residues. The CDR3 nucleotides read TGTGCCAGCTCCCCAGGTAACACAGGGGCCTTTTACGAGCAGTACTTC. As protein: CASSPGNTGAFYEQYF.

This clonotype came up many times. V gene TRBV7-2 combines with J gene TRBJ2-2; a weak D match, TRBD2 (6 bases). Germline V CDR1 and CDR2: SGHTA, FQGNSA. V was cut by 1 base and J by 2 bases, with 8 bases left in between. The CDR3 length is 15 residues. The CDR3 region has the DNA TGTGCCAGCAGCTTAGTGCGGGGTAACACCGGGGAGCTGTTTTTT. Translated: CASSLVRGNTGELFF.

This clonotype came up many times. CDR3 loop: CASSLKRGEAFF. Here the CDR3 DNA reads TGTGCCAGCAGTTTAAAAAGGGGCGAAGCTTTCTTT. The rearrangement links TRBV27 to TRBJ1-1, with a tentative D call TRBD1 (5 bases). Deletions cut 2 bases from V and 8 bases from J, with 9 bases between. The germline CDR1 and CDR2 sequences are MNHEY and SMNVEV (reference sequence). The CDR3 contains 12 residues.

This clonotype was observed at least ten times. The V call is TRBV12-3 or TRBV12-4, the J call TRBJ2-1; 15 nucleotides match TRBD2. Trimming took 5 bases from V and 7 from J; bases not matched to a gene: 3. This CDR3 contains 15 residues. CDR3: CASSTGTSGRNEQFF. The CDR3 region has the DNA TGTGCCAGCAGTACCGGGACTAGCGGGAGGAATGAGCAGTTCTTC.

This clonotype was counted at least ten times. The chain joins TRBV30 to TRBJ2-5; D is uncertain. The CDR3 is 13 residues long. Trimming pared 0 bases from V and 5 bases from J, leaving 10 bases between. The germline CDR1 and CDR2 sequences are GTSNPN and SVGIG (reference sequence). The CDR3 DNA reads TGTGCCTGGAGTGTACAGCGTGGGGAGACCCAGTACTTC. It encodes CAWSVQRGETQYF.

This clonotype was detected ten times or more. The V and J genes are TRBV7-2 and TRBJ1-4; 7 positions match TRBD1. There are 14 residues in the CDR3. In germline, CDR1 is SGHTA, CDR2 FQGNSA. The V and J ends lost 4 bases and 3 bases, in that order; junction bases with no gene match: 2. The CDR3 nucleotides are TGTGCCAGCAGCTGGACAGGCCCTAATGAAAAACTGTTTTTT. Protein product: CASSWTGPNEKLFF.

This clonotype showed up many times. The chain joins TRBV6-2 or TRBV6-3 to TRBJ2-1; 12 positions match TRBD2. From germline, CDR1 is MNHEY and CDR2 SVGEGT. Trimming removed 6 bases from V and 6 bases from J; junction bases left unmatched: 12. This CDR3 has 17 amino acids. CDR3 in amino acids: CASRPLLTSGSGNEQFF. The CDR3 region has the DNA TGTGCCAGCAGACCCCTCCTGACTAGCGGGAGTGGCAATGAGCAGTTCTTC.

This clonotype was detected ten times or more. The chain uses TRBV29-1 and TRBJ2-3, with D maybe TRBD2 (7 bases). Germline-derived CDR1 and CDR2 are SQVTM and ANQGSEA. This CDR3 has 14 residues. V lost 7 bases and J lost 6, with 20 bases in between. CDR3 in amino acids: CSGGGGVGADTQYF. CDR3 coding DNA: TGCAGCGGGGGGGGCGGGGTAGGGGCTGATACGCAGTATTTT.

The chain uses TRBV12-3 or TRBV12-4 and TRBJ2-3; 7 nucleotides align to TRBD2. CDR3 length: 16 amino acids. Germline trimming cut 4 bases from V and 0 bases from J; bases unmatched to any gene: 7. The CDR3 region is CASSSLGRGSTDTQYF. The CDR3 DNA sequence: TGTGCCAGCAGTTCCCTGGGGCGGGGGAGCACAGATACGCAGTATTTT.